The rows below give T cell receptor beta chains drawn from one sample of a study of CD8 T cells in Susac syndrome. Via MiXCR, TCRdb re-called the immunoSEQ multiplex PCR reads, giving one row per CDR3 protein. The data contain roughly 150,000 distinct CDR3 sequences, roughly 94% of them singletons. Sequencing was carried out using CD4+ T cells from PBMCs. All receptors come from a human donor with multiple sclerosis. Both conserved end residues are part of each CDR3. A D gene is named only where the DNA matches it firmly. Some rows have no size entry. The others give once, few or many, or a class for an expanded clone.

abundance: once; d_gene: TRBD2; j_gene: TRBJ2-5; v_gene: TRBV19; CDR3nt: TGTGCGTTTCCCCTGAATCTTGGGGCGGGAGGGGAGACCCAGTACTTC; CDR3aa: CAFPLNLGAGGETQYF
abundance: few; d_gene: TRBD1; j_gene: TRBJ1-2; v_gene: TRBV11-2; CDR3nt: TGTGCCAGCAGCTTCACAGGGGGCGCCTCGAACTATGGCTACACCTTC; CDR3aa: CASSFTGGASNYGYTF
abundance: NA; d_gene: NA; j_gene: TRBJ2-3; v_gene: TRBV18; CDR3nt: TGTGCCAGCTCACCACAAACAGATACGCAGTATTTT; CDR3aa: CASSPQTDTQYF
abundance: NA; d_gene: NA; j_gene: TRBJ2-1; v_gene: TRBV29-1; CDR3nt: TGCAGCGTTGAGGCCTCCGTAGCATGGGATGAGCAGTTCTTC; CDR3aa: CSVEASVAWDEQFF
abundance: NA; d_gene: NA; j_gene: TRBJ1-1; v_gene: TRBV3-1; CDR3nt: TGTGCCAGCAGCCAGGGAGCGGGAACGAACACTGAAGCTTTCTTT; CDR3aa: CASSQGAGTNTEAFF
abundance: NA; d_gene: NA; j_gene: TRBJ2-3; v_gene: TRBV5-1; CDR3nt: TGCGCCAGCAGCTTGGCGCCGGCGACGTTGGCGGATACGCAGTATTTT; CDR3aa: CASSLAPATLADTQYF
abundance: NA; d_gene: TRBD1; j_gene: TRBJ1-2; v_gene: TRBV18; CDR3nt: TGTGCCAGCTCACCGACAGGGACCGAAGGCTACACCTTC; CDR3aa: CASSPTGTEGYTF
abundance: NA; d_gene: NA; j_gene: TRBJ1-2; v_gene: TRBV25-1; CDR3nt: TGTGCCACCCATCGGGACTGGTATGGCTACACCTTC; CDR3aa: CATHRDWYGYTF
abundance: NA; d_gene: NA; j_gene: TRBJ1-2; v_gene: TRBV30; CDR3nt: TGTGCCTGGGGGGGAGCCGACTATGGCTACACCTTC; CDR3aa: CAWGGADYGYTF
abundance: NA; d_gene: NA; j_gene: TRBJ1-4; v_gene: TRBV29-1; CDR3nt: TGCAGCGTTGGCGACAGGCGGACTGAAAAACTGTTTTTT; CDR3aa: CSVGDRRTEKLFF
abundance: NA; d_gene: NA; j_gene: TRBJ2-7; v_gene: TRBV12-3/TRBV12-4; CDR3nt: TGTGCCAGCAGTTTGAGGGAGTACAGCGGCGAGCAGTACTTC; CDR3aa: CASSLREYSGEQYF
abundance: NA; d_gene: NA; j_gene: TRBJ1-2; v_gene: TRBV20-1; CDR3nt: TGCAGTGCCCAGGAGCTCTATGGAAATGGCTACACCTTC; CDR3aa: CSAQELYGNGYTF
abundance: NA; d_gene: TRBD1; j_gene: TRBJ1-2; v_gene: TRBV7-2; CDR3nt: TGTGCCAGCAGCTTAGGGACAGGACGTAGTGGCTACACCTTC; CDR3aa: CASSLGTGRSGYTF
abundance: NA; d_gene: NA; j_gene: TRBJ2-2; v_gene: TRBV20-1; CDR3nt: TGCAGTGCTAGAGACGCGAGCAAGGCTTGGACCGGGGAGCTGTTTTTT; CDR3aa: CSARDASKAWTGELFF
abundance: once; d_gene: NA; j_gene: TRBJ1-1; v_gene: TRBV20-1; CDR3nt: TGCAGTGCTAGAGGGCTGTCGAACACTGAAGCTTTCTTT; CDR3aa: CSARGLSNTEAFF
abundance: NA; d_gene: NA; j_gene: TRBJ2-3; v_gene: TRBV28; CDR3nt: TGTGCCAGCAGTGGTCTTGGGGGGGCTTTCTCCACAGATACGCAGTATTTT; CDR3aa: CASSGLGGAFSTDTQYF
abundance: NA; d_gene: NA; j_gene: TRBJ1-4; v_gene: TRBV12-5; CDR3nt: TGTGCTAGTGGTTTGGCCGGGCTAACTAATGAAAAACTGTTTTTT; CDR3aa: CASGLAGLTNEKLFF
abundance: NA; d_gene: TRBD1; j_gene: TRBJ2-2; v_gene: TRBV30; CDR3nt: TGTGCCTGGACGGGACAGGCTGGATGGGAGCTGTTTTTT; CDR3aa: CAWTGQAGWELFF
abundance: NA; d_gene: TRBD1; j_gene: TRBJ1-5; v_gene: TRBV7-2; CDR3nt: TGTGCCAGCAGCCGGACAGGGATCGATCAGCCCCAGCATTTT; CDR3aa: CASSRTGIDQPQHF
abundance: NA; d_gene: TRBD1; j_gene: TRBJ2-2; v_gene: TRBV11-2; CDR3nt: TGTGCCAGCAGCTTATCCCTGTTTTCAGGGGGCGCAACCGGGGAGCTGTTTTTT; CDR3aa: CASSLSLFSGGATGELFF
abundance: NA; d_gene: NA; j_gene: TRBJ1-5; v_gene: TRBV23-1; CDR3nt: TGCGCCGCAGCCCGGGCGGGGGATTATAGCAATCAGCCCCAGCATTTT; CDR3aa: CAAARAGDYSNQPQHF
abundance: NA; d_gene: NA; j_gene: TRBJ1-2; v_gene: TRBV25-1; CDR3nt: TGTGCCAGCAGTGAACCGGGGGCGCGTTATGGCTACACCTTC; CDR3aa: CASSEPGARYGYTF
abundance: NA; d_gene: NA; j_gene: TRBJ2-1; v_gene: TRBV19; CDR3nt: TGTGCCAGTAGTAAGTCGCATGAGCAGTTCTTC; CDR3aa: CASSKSHEQFF
abundance: once; d_gene: NA; j_gene: TRBJ1-1; v_gene: TRBV5-4; CDR3nt: TGTGCCAGCAGCTTGGCTTCTGGGGGAGGGAACACTGAAGCTTTCTTT; CDR3aa: CASSLASGGGNTEAFF
abundance: NA; d_gene: NA; j_gene: TRBJ2-1; v_gene: TRBV10-3; CDR3nt: TGTGCCATCAGTGAGTCGACTACCGAGTACAATGAGCAGTTCTTC; CDR3aa: CAISESTTEYNEQFF
abundance: NA; d_gene: NA; j_gene: TRBJ1-4; v_gene: TRBV5-1; CDR3nt: TGCGCCAGCAGTGGGGACGGACCCGAAAAACTGTTTTTT; CDR3aa: CASSGDGPEKLFF
abundance: NA; d_gene: NA; j_gene: TRBJ1-5; v_gene: TRBV30; CDR3nt: TGTGCCTGGAGCGGGAGGGAGGGGCTAGGTCAGCCCCAGCATTTT; CDR3aa: CAWSGREGLGQPQHF
abundance: NA; d_gene: TRBD2; j_gene: TRBJ2-1; v_gene: TRBV5-6; CDR3nt: TGTGCCAGCAGCTCCTCGACTAGCGGGATCTACAATGAGCAGTTCTTC; CDR3aa: CASSSSTSGIYNEQFF
abundance: NA; d_gene: TRBD1; j_gene: TRBJ1-1; v_gene: TRBV18; CDR3nt: TGTGCCAGCTCATCGACCGGGACAGAATTGAACACTGAAGCTTTCTTT; CDR3aa: CASSSTGTELNTEAFF
abundance: NA; d_gene: NA; j_gene: TRBJ2-1; v_gene: TRBV30; CDR3nt: TGTGCCTGGAGTCAGGGGCTCCCCGGGGGGGAGCAGTTCTTC; CDR3aa: CAWSQGLPGGEQFF
abundance: NA; d_gene: TRBD1; j_gene: TRBJ1-5; v_gene: TRBV27; CDR3nt: TGTGCCAGCAGTTCCGCAGGGGGTCAGCCCCAGCATTTT; CDR3aa: CASSSAGGQPQHF
abundance: NA; d_gene: NA; j_gene: TRBJ2-7; v_gene: TRBV3-1; CDR3nt: TGTGCCAGCAGCCAAGAATGGTCGACAGCCTGGCAGTACTTC; CDR3aa: CASSQEWSTAWQYF
abundance: NA; d_gene: NA; j_gene: TRBJ2-1; v_gene: TRBV28; CDR3nt: TGTGCCAGCAGTCCTCTCAAGCGGGTCAGAGAAGGCTCCTACAATGAGCAGTTCTTC; CDR3aa: CASSPLKRVREGSYNEQFF
abundance: NA; d_gene: TRBD1; j_gene: TRBJ1-5; v_gene: TRBV5-4; CDR3nt: TGTGCCAGCAGCTTCCAGGGGGCTCAGCCCCAGCATTTT; CDR3aa: CASSFQGAQPQHF
abundance: NA; d_gene: TRBD2; j_gene: TRBJ2-3; v_gene: TRBV7-3; CDR3nt: TGTGCCAGCAGTTATTACGGGAGCCCGGGGGGAGATACGCAGTATTTT; CDR3aa: CASSYYGSPGGDTQYF
abundance: NA; d_gene: TRBD1; j_gene: TRBJ2-7; v_gene: TRBV12-3/TRBV12-4; CDR3nt: TGTGCCAGCACCCCCGGACAGGGGCACTACGAGCAGTACTTC; CDR3aa: CASTPGQGHYEQYF
abundance: once; d_gene: NA; j_gene: TRBJ1-3; v_gene: TRBV27; CDR3nt: TGTGCCAGTGGGACATCCTCTGGAAACACCATATATTTT; CDR3aa: CASGTSSGNTIYF
abundance: once; d_gene: NA; j_gene: TRBJ2-5; v_gene: TRBV20-1; CDR3nt: TGCAGTGCTGGCGACCCTCCTGAGCAAGAGACCCAGTACTTC; CDR3aa: CSAGDPPEQETQYF
abundance: NA; d_gene: TRBD2; j_gene: TRBJ2-3; v_gene: TRBV20-1; CDR3nt: TGCAGTGCTGAAGCGGGAATTAGCACAGATACGCAGTATTTT; CDR3aa: CSAEAGISTDTQYF
abundance: NA; d_gene: NA; j_gene: TRBJ2-7; v_gene: TRBV11-2; CDR3nt: TGTGCCAGCAGCCCCGGGGTCTACGAGCAGTACTTC; CDR3aa: CASSPGVYEQYF
abundance: once; d_gene: NA; j_gene: TRBJ2-5; v_gene: TRBV20-1; CDR3nt: TGCAGTGCTAAAGGTCTAACTTACCAAGAGACCCAGTACTTC; CDR3aa: CSAKGLTYQETQYF
abundance: NA; d_gene: NA; j_gene: TRBJ2-7; v_gene: TRBV11-2; CDR3nt: TGTGCCAGCAGCATCCGGGACGCCTCCTACGAGCAGTACTTC; CDR3aa: CASSIRDASYEQYF
abundance: NA; d_gene: NA; j_gene: TRBJ1-2; v_gene: TRBV18; CDR3nt: TGTGCCAGCTCCCTCAGCAGGGACATATATGGCTACACCTTC; CDR3aa: CASSLSRDIYGYTF
abundance: NA; d_gene: NA; j_gene: TRBJ2-1; v_gene: TRBV11-2; CDR3nt: TGTGCCAGCAGCTTGATTCGGCGGGCCCACAATGAGCAGTTCTTC; CDR3aa: CASSLIRRAHNEQFF
abundance: NA; d_gene: TRBD1; j_gene: TRBJ2-7; v_gene: TRBV2; CDR3nt: TGTGCCAGCAGCCCCCGGGACAGTTCCTACGAGCAGTACTTC; CDR3aa: CASSPRDSSYEQYF
abundance: NA; d_gene: NA; j_gene: TRBJ1-1; v_gene: TRBV5-6; CDR3nt: TGTGCCAGCAGCCGAACAAATGTGAACACTGAAGCTTTCTTT; CDR3aa: CASSRTNVNTEAFF
abundance: NA; d_gene: TRBD1; j_gene: TRBJ2-1; v_gene: TRBV5-1; CDR3nt: TGCGCCAGCAGAACAGGGGACGGGGTTTACAATGAGCAGTTCTTC; CDR3aa: CASRTGDGVYNEQFF
abundance: NA; d_gene: NA; j_gene: TRBJ1-2; v_gene: TRBV7-2; CDR3nt: TGTGCCAGCAGCTTAGTCCCGTCGACGGTGGATGGCTACACCTTC; CDR3aa: CASSLVPSTVDGYTF
abundance: NA; d_gene: TRBD2; j_gene: TRBJ2-1; v_gene: TRBV12-3/TRBV12-4; CDR3nt: TGTGCCAGCAGATCGCTAGCGGGATCCTACAATGAGCAGTTCTTC; CDR3aa: CASRSLAGSYNEQFF
abundance: NA; d_gene: NA; j_gene: TRBJ2-2; v_gene: TRBV11-2; CDR3nt: TGTGCCAGCAGCTTTAACTCCGGGACAACAGTAGGGGAGCTGTTTTTT; CDR3aa: CASSFNSGTTVGELFF
abundance: NA; d_gene: TRBD1; j_gene: TRBJ2-5; v_gene: TRBV10-3; CDR3nt: TGTGCCATCAGTGCACAGGGGTTGCAAGAGACCCAGTACTTC; CDR3aa: CAISAQGLQETQYF
abundance: NA; d_gene: TRBD2; j_gene: TRBJ2-7; v_gene: TRBV30; CDR3nt: TGTGCCTGGAGGATCGCGGGAGGGTGGAACGAGCAGTACTTC; CDR3aa: CAWRIAGGWNEQYF
abundance: NA; d_gene: NA; j_gene: TRBJ2-7; v_gene: TRBV7-2; CDR3nt: TGTGCCAGCAGCTTAAGTCTATCCTCCTACGAGCAGTACTTC; CDR3aa: CASSLSLSSYEQYF
abundance: NA; d_gene: NA; j_gene: TRBJ1-1; v_gene: TRBV6-5; CDR3nt: TGTGCCAGCCTCAGGGTCAGTTTGAACACTGAAGCTTTCTTT; CDR3aa: CASLRVSLNTEAFF
abundance: NA; d_gene: TRBD1; j_gene: TRBJ2-2; v_gene: TRBV6-6; CDR3nt: TGTGCCAGCAGCCGTCCCGGGACAGGGGCCGGGGAGCTGTTTTTT; CDR3aa: CASSRPGTGAGELFF
abundance: NA; d_gene: NA; j_gene: TRBJ1-4; v_gene: TRBV30; CDR3nt: TGTGCCTGGAGTCTGCACGGGGGTGAAAAACTGTTTTTT; CDR3aa: CAWSLHGGEKLFF
abundance: NA; d_gene: NA; j_gene: TRBJ1-4; v_gene: TRBV19; CDR3nt: TGTGCCAGTAGCGATATCGCGGGTTGGACTAATGAAAAACTGTTTTTT; CDR3aa: CASSDIAGWTNEKLFF
abundance: NA; d_gene: NA; j_gene: TRBJ2-6; v_gene: TRBV23-1; CDR3nt: TGCGCCAGCAGTCAACGGGGACTTGACTCTGGGGCCAACGTCCTGACTTTC; CDR3aa: CASSQRGLDSGANVLTF